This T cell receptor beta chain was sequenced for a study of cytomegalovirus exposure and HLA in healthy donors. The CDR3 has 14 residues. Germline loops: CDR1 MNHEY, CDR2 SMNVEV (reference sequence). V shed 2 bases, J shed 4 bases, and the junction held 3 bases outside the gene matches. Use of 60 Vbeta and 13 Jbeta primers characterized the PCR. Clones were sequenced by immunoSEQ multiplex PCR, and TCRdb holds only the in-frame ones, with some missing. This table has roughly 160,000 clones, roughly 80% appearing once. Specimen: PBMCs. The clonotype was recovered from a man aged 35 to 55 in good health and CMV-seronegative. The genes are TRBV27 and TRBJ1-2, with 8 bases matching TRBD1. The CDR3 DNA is TGTGCCAGCAGTTTAGGGACAGGCTTCTATGGCTACACCTTC. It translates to CASSLGTGFYGYTF.